A single sample gave rise to the 4 T cell receptor beta chains below, sequenced in a study of cytomegalovirus exposure and HLA in healthy donors. This table comes from immunoSEQ multiplex PCR, and its TCRdb copy is limited to in-frame clones, with some not included. Here the sample spans more than 55,000 clones, roughly 90% being singletons. The sequenced sample was PBMCs. The receptors were gathered from a woman aged 18-29 years in good health and CMV-seronegative.

V and J are TRBV18 and TRBJ1-1; 9 positions match TRBD1. The CDR3 loop spans 18 amino acids. Germline loops: CDR1 KGHSH, CDR2 LQKENI. Losses at the gene ends were 2 bases for V and 5 bases for J; bases not matched to a gene: 15. DNA for the CDR3: TGTGCCAGCTCACCAGTAGGCCGGGACAGGGTCTCATTTACTGAAGCTTTCTTT. Protein product: CASSPVGRDRVSFTEAFF.

This clone was seen just once. The V call is TRBV19, the J call TRBJ2-3; 12 nucleotides match TRBD2. From germline, CDR1 is LNHDA and CDR2 SQIVND (reference sequence). CDR3 size: 17 residues. Losses at the gene ends were 0 bases for V and 3 bases for J; bases not matched to a gene: 4. The chain's CDR3 is CASSIDRGTSGTDTQYF. The CDR3 coding sequence is TGTGCCAGTAGTATAGATCGCGGGACTAGCGGGACAGATACGCAGTATTTT.

The chain is built from TRBV13 and TRBJ1-2; D might be TRBD1 (6 bases). The V end lost 5 bases, the J end lost 5 bases, and 18 bases lay between the germline ends. Germline assignment: CDR1 PRHDT and CDR2 FYEKMQ (reference sequence). The CDR3 has 15 amino acids. CDR3 region: CASSPPRQEAYGYTF. CDR3 bases: TGTGCCAGCAGCCCACCAAGACAGGAGGCGTATGGCTACACCTTC.

The chain joins TRBV5-6 to TRBJ2-5, with D tentatively TRBD1 (7 bases). The germline V and J ends were trimmed by 4 bases and 4 bases, with 14 bases remaining between them. The germline gives CDR1 SGHDT, CDR2 YYEEEE. The CDR3 covers 14 residues. Here the CDR3 reads CASSGGGSGETQYF. Here the CDR3 DNA reads TGTGCCAGCAGCGGAGGGGGCTCGGGAGAGACCCAGTACTTC. The full variable domain, with the rest looked up from reference TRBV5-6 and TRBJ2-5, is DAGVTQSPTHLIKTRGQQVTLRCSPKSGHDTVSWYQQALGQGPQFIFQYYEEEERQRGNFPDRFSGHQFPNYSSELNVNALLLGDSALYLCASSGGGSGETQYFGPGTRLLVL.